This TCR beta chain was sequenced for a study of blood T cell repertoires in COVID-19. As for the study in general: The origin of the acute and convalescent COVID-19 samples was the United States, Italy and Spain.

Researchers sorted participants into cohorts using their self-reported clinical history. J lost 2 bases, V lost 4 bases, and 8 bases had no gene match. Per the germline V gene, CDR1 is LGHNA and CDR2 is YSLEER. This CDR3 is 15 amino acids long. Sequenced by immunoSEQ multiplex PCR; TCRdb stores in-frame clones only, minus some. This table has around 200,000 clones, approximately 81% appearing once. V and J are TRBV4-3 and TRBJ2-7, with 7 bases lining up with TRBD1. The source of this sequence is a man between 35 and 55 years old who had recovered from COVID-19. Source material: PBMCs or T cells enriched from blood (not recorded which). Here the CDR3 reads CASSPRQGSTYEQYF. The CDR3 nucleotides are TGCGCCAGCAGCCCCCGACAGGGTTCTACCTACGAGCAGTACTTC.